Listed below are T cell receptor beta chains from one sample, sequenced in a study of T cell responses to AZD1222 COVID-19 vaccine. Some clones are missing from TCRdb's copy, which holds only in-frame ones; the method was immunoSEQ multiplex PCR. Of 120,000 or so clones listed, around 90% are singletons. This specimen consisted of peripheral blood, obtained on day 0 of AZD1222 vaccination. Every receptor here comes from an adult in good health. CDR3s include the opening cysteine and the closing phenylalanine or tryptophan. The D gene is left open where the match is weak. Size is stated for part of the rows, as once, few or many counts, or as a class when the clone is expanded.

V gene: TRBV5-1; clone size: NA; J gene: TRBJ2-7; D gene: NA; CDR3 protein: CASSLETGWFYEQYF; CDR3 DNA: TGCGCCAGCAGCTTGGAAACAGGGTGGTTCTACGAGCAGTACTTC
V gene: TRBV19; clone size: NA; J gene: TRBJ2-1; D gene: NA; CDR3 protein: CASTPFRGNNEQFF; CDR3 DNA: TGTGCCAGTACCCCCTTCCGAGGGAACAATGAGCAGTTCTTC
V gene: TRBV18; clone size: NA; J gene: TRBJ1-4; D gene: TRBD1; CDR3 protein: CASSLGQQPTNEKLFF; CDR3 DNA: TGTGCCAGCTCACTGGGACAGCAGCCAACTAATGAAAAACTGTTTTTT
V gene: TRBV3-1/TRBV3-2; clone size: NA; J gene: TRBJ1-2; D gene: NA; CDR3 protein: CASSQGDPGSTYGYTF; CDR3 DNA: TGTGCCAGCAGCCAAGGTGATCCAGGCTCCACTTATGGCTACACCTTC
V gene: TRBV15; clone size: NA; J gene: TRBJ1-2; D gene: TRBD1; CDR3 protein: CATSRDGTGSNYGYTF; CDR3 DNA: TGTGCCACCAGCAGGGACGGGACAGGCTCTAACTATGGCTACACCTTC
V gene: TRBV5-1; clone size: NA; J gene: TRBJ2-5; D gene: NA; CDR3 protein: CASSPGGVGRETQYF; CDR3 DNA: TGCGCCAGCAGCCCCGGCGGTGTAGGGAGGGAGACCCAGTACTTC
V gene: TRBV7-2; clone size: NA; J gene: TRBJ1-6; D gene: NA; CDR3 protein: CASSSGRDSPLHF; CDR3 DNA: TGTGCCAGCAGCTCGGGACGTGATTCACCCCTCCACTTT
V gene: TRBV13; clone size: NA; J gene: TRBJ1-6; D gene: TRBD1; CDR3 protein: CASTRQGHSPLHF; CDR3 DNA: TGTGCCAGCACCAGACAGGGTCATTCACCCCTCCACTTT
V gene: TRBV27; clone size: NA; J gene: TRBJ2-1; D gene: NA; CDR3 protein: CASSFLGAWGEQFF; CDR3 DNA: TGTGCCAGCAGTTTTTTGGGCGCCTGGGGAGAGCAGTTCTTC
V gene: TRBV6-5; clone size: NA; J gene: TRBJ1-2; D gene: NA; CDR3 protein: CASSYSAGAYGYTF; CDR3 DNA: TGTGCCAGCAGTTACTCAGCAGGCGCTTATGGCTACACCTTC
V gene: TRBV5-5; clone size: NA; J gene: TRBJ2-2; D gene: TRBD1; CDR3 protein: CASSSHRGQGTGELFF; CDR3 DNA: TGTGCCAGCAGCTCACACAGGGGGCAGGGCACCGGGGAGCTGTTTTTT
V gene: TRBV27; clone size: NA; J gene: TRBJ2-7; D gene: NA; CDR3 protein: CASSPSRQASYEQYF; CDR3 DNA: TGTGCCAGCAGTCCATCAAGACAGGCCTCCTACGAGCAGTACTTC
V gene: TRBV19; clone size: NA; J gene: TRBJ2-3; D gene: NA; CDR3 protein: CASSTPGSGTDTQYF; CDR3 DNA: TGTGCCAGTAGTACCCCCGGGTCTGGCACAGATACGCAGTATTTT
V gene: TRBV4-3; clone size: NA; J gene: TRBJ2-2; D gene: TRBD1; CDR3 protein: CASSQEVGQAGTGELFF; CDR3 DNA: TGCGCCAGCAGCCAAGAAGTGGGACAGGCGGGGACCGGGGAGCTGTTTTTT
V gene: TRBV24-1; clone size: NA; J gene: TRBJ1-1; D gene: NA; CDR3 protein: CATSAGSLNTEAFF; CDR3 DNA: TGTGCCACCAGCGCGGGTTCTTTGAACACTGAAGCTTTCTTT
V gene: TRBV27; clone size: NA; J gene: TRBJ1-2; D gene: NA; CDR3 protein: CASSLVGGRAGNGYTF; CDR3 DNA: TGTGCCAGCAGTTTAGTGGGGGGCAGGGCGGGGAATGGCTACACCTTC
V gene: TRBV29-1; clone size: NA; J gene: TRBJ1-2; D gene: TRBD1; CDR3 protein: CSVDPGDRGSYGYTF; CDR3 DNA: TGCAGCGTTGACCCAGGGGACAGGGGAAGTTATGGCTACACCTTC
V gene: TRBV24-1; clone size: NA; J gene: TRBJ2-2; D gene: NA; CDR3 protein: CATRGEGDTGELFF; CDR3 DNA: TGTGCCACCAGGGGGGAGGGGGACACCGGGGAGCTGTTTTTT
V gene: TRBV19; clone size: NA; J gene: TRBJ2-1; D gene: NA; CDR3 protein: CASSIYLSPYNEQFF; CDR3 DNA: TGTGCCAGTAGTATTTACTTGAGTCCCTACAATGAGCAGTTCTTC
V gene: TRBV30; clone size: NA; J gene: TRBJ1-1; D gene: NA; CDR3 protein: CAWSVQSGVSRTEAFF; CDR3 DNA: TGTGCCTGGAGTGTACAATCGGGGGTCAGTCGAACTGAAGCTTTCTTT
V gene: TRBV28; clone size: NA; J gene: TRBJ2-7; D gene: NA; CDR3 protein: CASSLVGDPYEQYF; CDR3 DNA: TGTGCCAGCAGTTTAGTGGGAGATCCCTACGAGCAGTACTTC
V gene: TRBV7-9; clone size: NA; J gene: TRBJ1-6; D gene: TRBD1; CDR3 protein: CASTGTGGGNSPLHF; CDR3 DNA: TGTGCCAGCACGGGGACAGGGGGCGGAAATTCACCCCTCCACTTT
V gene: TRBV2; clone size: NA; J gene: TRBJ2-3; D gene: TRBD2; CDR3 protein: CASSVGSSGTTDTQYF; CDR3 DNA: TGTGCCAGCAGTGTTGGGTCTAGCGGGACCACAGATACGCAGTATTTT
V gene: TRBV10-3; clone size: NA; J gene: TRBJ1-2; D gene: TRBD1; CDR3 protein: CAISSGQGREPNYGYTF; CDR3 DNA: TGTGCCATCAGCTCTGGACAGGGGCGAGAACCTAACTATGGCTACACCTTC
V gene: TRBV6-1; clone size: NA; J gene: TRBJ1-5; D gene: NA; CDR3 protein: CASSEARWDVWRDQPQHF; CDR3 DNA: TGTGCCAGCAGTGAAGCGCGATGGGACGTCTGGAGGGATCAGCCCCAGCATTTT
V gene: TRBV10-2; clone size: NA; J gene: TRBJ2-7; D gene: NA; CDR3 protein: CASSGDRLYEQYF; CDR3 DNA: TGCGCCAGCAGTGGAGACAGACTCTACGAGCAGTACTTC
V gene: TRBV12-5; clone size: NA; J gene: TRBJ1-5; D gene: NA; CDR3 protein: CASGLSRAYNQPQHF; CDR3 DNA: TGTGCTAGTGGTTTGAGCAGGGCATACAATCAGCCCCAGCATTTT
V gene: TRBV15; clone size: once; J gene: TRBJ1-5; D gene: NA; CDR3 protein: CATSRETDSYQPQHF; CDR3 DNA: TGTGCCACCAGCAGAGAAACGGACAGCTATCAGCCCCAGCATTTT
V gene: TRBV9; clone size: NA; J gene: TRBJ2-5; D gene: NA; CDR3 protein: CASSPIETQYF; CDR3 DNA: TGTGCCAGCAGCCCCATCGAGACCCAGTACTTC
V gene: TRBV18; clone size: once; J gene: TRBJ2-1; D gene: TRBD2; CDR3 protein: CASSPPTPSGMTYNEQFF; CDR3 DNA: TGTGCCAGCTCACCACCTACCCCTAGCGGGATGACCTACAATGAGCAGTTCTTC
V gene: TRBV12-3/TRBV12-4; clone size: NA; J gene: TRBJ1-2; D gene: TRBD1; CDR3 protein: CASSRDSSYGYTF; CDR3 DNA: TGTGCCAGCAGCCGGGACAGTTCGTATGGCTACACCTTC
V gene: TRBV20-1; clone size: NA; J gene: TRBJ2-7; D gene: NA; CDR3 protein: CSASYPGSYEQYF; CDR3 DNA: TGCAGTGCTAGTTATCCGGGATCCTACGAGCAGTACTTC
V gene: TRBV19; clone size: NA; J gene: TRBJ2-3; D gene: NA; CDR3 protein: CASSILPSTDTQYF; CDR3 DNA: TGTGCCAGTAGTATCCTCCCTAGCACAGATACGCAGTATTTT
V gene: TRBV11-2; clone size: NA; J gene: TRBJ1-5; D gene: TRBD1; CDR3 protein: CASSFTGANQPQHF; CDR3 DNA: TGTGCCAGCAGCTTTACAGGGGCAAATCAGCCCCAGCATTTT
V gene: TRBV3-1/TRBV3-2; clone size: NA; J gene: TRBJ1-6; D gene: NA; CDR3 protein: CASRPGGGMNSPLHF; CDR3 DNA: TGTGCCAGCAGACCCGGAGGGGGAATGAATTCACCCCTCCACTTT
V gene: TRBV5-1; clone size: NA; J gene: TRBJ1-4; D gene: NA; CDR3 protein: CASSLGVTHNEKLFF; CDR3 DNA: TGCGCCAGCAGCTTGGGGGTGACCCACAATGAAAAACTGTTTTTT
V gene: TRBV7-2; clone size: NA; J gene: TRBJ1-5; D gene: NA; CDR3 protein: CASSVTGGGNQPQHF; CDR3 DNA: TGTGCCAGCAGCGTAACTGGGGGCGGCAATCAGCCCCAGCATTTT
V gene: TRBV6-1; clone size: NA; J gene: TRBJ1-4; D gene: TRBD1; CDR3 protein: CASSGDGRGRHEKLFF; CDR3 DNA: TGTGCCAGCAGTGGTGATGGGAGGGGGCGGCATGAAAAACTGTTTTTT
V gene: TRBV9; clone size: NA; J gene: TRBJ2-3; D gene: TRBD2; CDR3 protein: CASSATSGRGTDTQYF; CDR3 DNA: TGTGCCAGCAGCGCGACTAGCGGGAGAGGCACAGATACGCAGTATTTT
V gene: TRBV29-1; clone size: NA; J gene: TRBJ1-1; D gene: NA; CDR3 protein: CSELGQNTEAFF; CDR3 DNA: TGCAGCGAGCTAGGACAGAACACTGAAGCTTTCTTT
V gene: TRBV7-3; clone size: NA; J gene: TRBJ2-6; D gene: TRBD2; CDR3 protein: CASHPTGGGNVLTF; CDR3 DNA: TGTGCCAGCCACCCGACGGGGGGTGGCAACGTCCTGACTTTC
V gene: TRBV5-6; clone size: NA; J gene: TRBJ2-7; D gene: NA; CDR3 protein: CASSLRDTLSYEQYF; CDR3 DNA: TGTGCCAGCAGCTTGCGGGACACCCTCTCCTACGAGCAGTACTTC
V gene: TRBV18; clone size: NA; J gene: TRBJ2-1; D gene: TRBD2; CDR3 protein: CASSPPSRGINNEQFF; CDR3 DNA: TGTGCCAGCTCACCTCCCTCGCGGGGGATAAACAATGAGCAGTTCTTC
V gene: TRBV10-3; clone size: NA; J gene: TRBJ1-1; D gene: NA; CDR3 protein: CAIKNLKGSTEAFF; CDR3 DNA: TGTGCCATCAAAAATTTGAAAGGATCCACTGAAGCTTTCTTT
V gene: TRBV15; clone size: NA; J gene: TRBJ2-7; D gene: TRBD2; CDR3 protein: CATGLAGVSYEQYF; CDR3 DNA: TGTGCCACCGGCCTAGCGGGAGTTTCCTACGAGCAGTACTTC
V gene: TRBV5-1; clone size: NA; J gene: TRBJ1-2; D gene: NA; CDR3 protein: CASSLQDSNYGYTF; CDR3 DNA: TGCGCCAGCAGCTTGCAGGACAGTAACTATGGCTACACCTTC
V gene: TRBV4-3; clone size: NA; J gene: TRBJ2-7; D gene: NA; CDR3 protein: CASSQRDGTYEQYF; CDR3 DNA: TGCGCCAGCAGCCAACGGGACGGGACCTACGAGCAGTACTTC
V gene: TRBV7-8; clone size: NA; J gene: TRBJ2-7; D gene: TRBD2; CDR3 protein: CASSPISSGSYEQYF; CDR3 DNA: TGTGCCAGCAGCCCTATTTCTAGCGGGAGCTACGAGCAGTACTTC
V gene: TRBV7-3; clone size: NA; J gene: TRBJ1-1; D gene: NA; CDR3 protein: CASSWGSNTEAFF; CDR3 DNA: TGTGCCAGCAGCTGGGGGTCGAACACTGAAGCTTTCTTT
V gene: TRBV6-5; clone size: NA; J gene: TRBJ2-3; D gene: TRBD2; CDR3 protein: CASGWLAGVPDTQYF; CDR3 DNA: TGTGCCAGCGGATGGCTAGCGGGAGTCCCAGATACGCAGTATTTT
V gene: TRBV24-1; clone size: NA; J gene: TRBJ1-2; D gene: NA; CDR3 protein: CATSEGVGYTF; CDR3 DNA: TGTGCCACCAGTGAAGGAGTTGGCTACACCTTC
V gene: TRBV5-5; clone size: NA; J gene: TRBJ1-1; D gene: NA; CDR3 protein: CASSLDGASTEAFF; CDR3 DNA: TGTGCCAGCAGCTTGGATGGGGCTTCTACTGAAGCTTTCTTT
V gene: TRBV5-1; clone size: NA; J gene: TRBJ2-5; D gene: TRBD1; CDR3 protein: CASSLGDRGHETQYF; CDR3 DNA: TGCGCCAGCAGCTTGGGGGACAGGGGGCATGAGACCCAGTACTTC